This TCR beta chain originates from a study of cytomegalovirus exposure and HLA in healthy donors. Points on this clone: What it recognizes is unknown.

General study findings and limits: Researchers left out some V segments, among them TRBV6-2 and TRBV6-3, as indistinguishable. Earlier analysis yielded a pattern in which most TCR beta V segments were productive about 87% or about 30% of the time. A later analysis reported that several of the most significant clusters appeared to be linked to common viral pathogens, among them Epstein-Barr virus.

This CDR3 has 14 residues. V lost 0 bases, J lost 0 bases, and 6 bases lay in between. Germline lookup yields CDR1 LNHNV and CDR2 YYDKDF (reference sequence). The PCR ran on 60 Vbeta and 13 Jbeta primers. Clones were read by immunoSEQ multiplex PCR, and TCRdb kept only the in-frame ones, dropping some. The profile covers around 150,000 clones, with more than 65% appearing a single time and less than 3% taken by the ten largest. The clonotype was recovered from a middle-aged woman in good health and CMV-seropositive. The chain uses TRBV15 and TRBJ2-7, with D uncertain. The sequenced sample was PBMCs. The chain's CDR3 is CATSRDKASYEQYF. The CDR3 DNA reads TGTGCCACCAGCAGAGATAAAGCCTCCTACGAGCAGTACTTC.